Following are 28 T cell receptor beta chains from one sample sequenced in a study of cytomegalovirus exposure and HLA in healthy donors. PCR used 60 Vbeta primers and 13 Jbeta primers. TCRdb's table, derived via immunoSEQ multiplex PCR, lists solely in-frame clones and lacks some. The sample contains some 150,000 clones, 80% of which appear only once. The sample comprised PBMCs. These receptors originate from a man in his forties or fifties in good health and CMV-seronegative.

Here the CDR3 reads CAWSFGWSGDLLGLAGGKYEQYF. The CDR3 DNA is TGTGCCTGGAGTTTTGGATGGTCAGGAGACCTCCTTGGACTAGCGGGGGGCAAGTACGAGCAGTACTTC. The rearrangement joins TRBV30 to TRBJ2-7, with 14 bases lining up with TRBD2. CDR3 length equals 23 residues. Unmatched junction bases numbered 28, after V lost 2 bases and J lost 4 bases. Per germline, CDR1 GTSNPN and CDR2 SVGIG (reference sequence).

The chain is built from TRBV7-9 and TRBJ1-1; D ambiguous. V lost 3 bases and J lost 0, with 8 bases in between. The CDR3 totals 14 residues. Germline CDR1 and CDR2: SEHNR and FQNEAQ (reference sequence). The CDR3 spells CASSLQNMNTEAFF. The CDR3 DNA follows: TGTGCCAGCAGCTTGCAAAACATGAACACTGAAGCTTTCTTT.

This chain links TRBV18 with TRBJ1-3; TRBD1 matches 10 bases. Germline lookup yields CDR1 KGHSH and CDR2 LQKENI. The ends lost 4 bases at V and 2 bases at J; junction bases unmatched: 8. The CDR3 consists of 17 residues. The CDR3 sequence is CASSRRDRGGPGNTIYF. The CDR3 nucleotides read TGTGCCAGCTCACGCCGGGACAGGGGAGGCCCTGGAAACACCATATATTTT.

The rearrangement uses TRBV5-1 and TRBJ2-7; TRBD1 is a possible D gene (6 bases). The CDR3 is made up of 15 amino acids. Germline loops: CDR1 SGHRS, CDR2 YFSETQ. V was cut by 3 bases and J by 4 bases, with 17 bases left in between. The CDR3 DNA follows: TGCGCCAGCAGCTATCACAGGGAAGGTAGGTACGAGCAGTACTTC. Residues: CASSYHREGRYEQYF. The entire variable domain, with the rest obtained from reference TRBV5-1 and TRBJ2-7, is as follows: KAGVTQTPRYLIKTRGQQVTLSCSPISGHRSVSWYQQTPGQGLQFLFEYFSETQRNKGNFPGRFSGRQFSNSRSEMNVSTLELGDSALYLCASSYHREGRYEQYFGPGTRLTVT.

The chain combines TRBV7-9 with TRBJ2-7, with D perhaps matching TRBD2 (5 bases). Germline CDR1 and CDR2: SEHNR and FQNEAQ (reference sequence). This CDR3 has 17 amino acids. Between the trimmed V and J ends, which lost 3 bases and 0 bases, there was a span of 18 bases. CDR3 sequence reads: CASSFSGVLQSSYEQYF. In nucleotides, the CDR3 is TGTGCCAGCAGCTTCTCCGGGGTCCTCCAAAGCTCCTACGAGCAGTACTTC.

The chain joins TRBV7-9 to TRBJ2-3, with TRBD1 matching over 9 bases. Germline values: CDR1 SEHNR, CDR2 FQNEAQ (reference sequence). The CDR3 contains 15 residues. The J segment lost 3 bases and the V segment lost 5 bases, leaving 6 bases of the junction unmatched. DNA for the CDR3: TGTGCCAGCAGCCTCGACAGGGGGGGAACAGATACGCAGTATTTT. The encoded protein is CASSLDRGGTDTQYF.

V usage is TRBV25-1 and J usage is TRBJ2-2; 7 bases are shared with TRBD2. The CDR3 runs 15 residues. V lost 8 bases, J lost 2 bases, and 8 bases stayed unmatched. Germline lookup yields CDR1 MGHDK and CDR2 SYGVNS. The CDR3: CASAPGLLNTGELFF. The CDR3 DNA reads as TGTGCCAGCGCGCCGGGACTACTTAACACCGGGGAGCTGTTTTTT.

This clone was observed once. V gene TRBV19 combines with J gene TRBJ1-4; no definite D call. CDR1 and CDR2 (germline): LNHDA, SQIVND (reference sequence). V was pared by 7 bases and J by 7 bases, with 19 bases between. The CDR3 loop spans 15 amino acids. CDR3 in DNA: TGTGCCAGTACCCTATCGGATCTAGGTAGTGAAAAACTGTTTTTT. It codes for CASTLSDLGSEKLFF.

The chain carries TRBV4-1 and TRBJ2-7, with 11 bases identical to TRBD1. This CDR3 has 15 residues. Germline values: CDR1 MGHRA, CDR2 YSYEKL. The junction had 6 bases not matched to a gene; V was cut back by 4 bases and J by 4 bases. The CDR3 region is CASSPGQGGEYEQYF. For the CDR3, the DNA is TGCGCCAGCAGCCCGGGACAGGGGGGCGAGTACGAGCAGTACTTC.

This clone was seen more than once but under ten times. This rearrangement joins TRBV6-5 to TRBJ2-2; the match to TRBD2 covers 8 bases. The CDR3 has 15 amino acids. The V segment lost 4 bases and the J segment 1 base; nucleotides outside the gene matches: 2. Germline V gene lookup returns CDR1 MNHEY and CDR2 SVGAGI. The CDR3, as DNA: TGTGCCAGCAGTTTGGCGGGGGGGAACACCGGGGAGCTGTTTTTT. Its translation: CASSLAGGNTGELFF.

The CDR3 is CASSLTGQGLNEQFF. In DNA, the CDR3 is TGCGCCAGCAGCTTAACGGGACAGGGTTTGAATGAGCAGTTCTTC. The rearrangement links TRBV5-1 to TRBJ2-1, with 9 bases identical to TRBD1. CDR1 SGHRS and CDR2 YFSETQ come from the germline V gene. The CDR3 is 15 amino acids. V shed 2 bases and J 7 bases; nucleotides not matched to a gene: 7.

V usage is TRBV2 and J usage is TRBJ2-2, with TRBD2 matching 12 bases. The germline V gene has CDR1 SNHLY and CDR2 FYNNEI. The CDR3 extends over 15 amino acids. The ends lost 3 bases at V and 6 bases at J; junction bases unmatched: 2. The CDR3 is CASSEGLAGPGELFF. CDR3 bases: TGTGCCAGCAGTGAGGGACTAGCGGGCCCCGGGGAGCTGTTTTTT.

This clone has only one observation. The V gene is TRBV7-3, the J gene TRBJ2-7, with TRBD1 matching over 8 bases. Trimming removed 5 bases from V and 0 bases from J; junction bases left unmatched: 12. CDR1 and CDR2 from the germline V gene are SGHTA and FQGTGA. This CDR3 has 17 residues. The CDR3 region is CASSVTGQGPSSYEQYF. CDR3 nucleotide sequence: TGTGCCAGCAGCGTCACAGGACAGGGACCGAGCTCCTACGAGCAGTACTTC.

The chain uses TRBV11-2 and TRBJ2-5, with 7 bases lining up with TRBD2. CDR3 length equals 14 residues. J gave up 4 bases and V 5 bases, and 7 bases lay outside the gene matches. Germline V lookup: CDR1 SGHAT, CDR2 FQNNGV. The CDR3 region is CASSPAGRRETQYF. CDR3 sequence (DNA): TGTGCCAGCAGCCCAGCGGGGCGAAGAGAGACCCAGTACTTC.

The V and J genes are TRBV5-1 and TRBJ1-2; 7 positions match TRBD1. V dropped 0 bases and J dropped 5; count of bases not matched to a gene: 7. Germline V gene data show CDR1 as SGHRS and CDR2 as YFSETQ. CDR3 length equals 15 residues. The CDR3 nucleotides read TGCGCCAGCAGCTTGGCCGGGACAGCGAGATATGGCTACACCTTC. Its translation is CASSLAGTARYGYTF.

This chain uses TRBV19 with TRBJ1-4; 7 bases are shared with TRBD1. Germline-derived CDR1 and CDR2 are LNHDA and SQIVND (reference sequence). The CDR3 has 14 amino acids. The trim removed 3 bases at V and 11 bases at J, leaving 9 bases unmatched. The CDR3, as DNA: TGTGCCAGTAGTATCGCGTTGACAGGGAGTAAACTGTTTTTT. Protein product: CASSIALTGSKLFF.

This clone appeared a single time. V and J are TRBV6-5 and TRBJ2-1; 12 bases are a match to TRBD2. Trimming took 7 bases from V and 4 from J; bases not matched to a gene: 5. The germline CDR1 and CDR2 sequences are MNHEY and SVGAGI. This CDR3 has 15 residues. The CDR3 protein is CASTSSGREYNEQFF. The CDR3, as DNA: TGTGCCAGCACCTCTAGCGGGAGGGAATACAATGAGCAGTTCTTC.

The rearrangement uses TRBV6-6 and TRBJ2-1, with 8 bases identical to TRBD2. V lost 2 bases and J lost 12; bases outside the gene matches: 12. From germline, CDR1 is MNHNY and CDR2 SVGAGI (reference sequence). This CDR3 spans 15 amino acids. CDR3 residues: CASSYMRLAPGMQFF. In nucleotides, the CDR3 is TGTGCCAGCAGTTACATGAGACTAGCGCCAGGGATGCAGTTCTTC.

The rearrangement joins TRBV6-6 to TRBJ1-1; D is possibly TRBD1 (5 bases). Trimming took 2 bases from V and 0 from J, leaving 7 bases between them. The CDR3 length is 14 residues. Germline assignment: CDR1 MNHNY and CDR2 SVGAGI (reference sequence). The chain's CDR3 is CASSYRGVNTEAFF. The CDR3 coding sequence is TGTGCCAGCAGTTACAGGGGTGTGAACACTGAAGCTTTCTTT.

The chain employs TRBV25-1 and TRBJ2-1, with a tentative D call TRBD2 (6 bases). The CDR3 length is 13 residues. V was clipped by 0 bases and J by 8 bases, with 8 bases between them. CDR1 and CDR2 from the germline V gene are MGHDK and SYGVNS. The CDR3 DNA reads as TGTGCCAGCAGTGAATATAAGCGGGATGAGCAGTTCTTC. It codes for CASSEYKRDEQFF.

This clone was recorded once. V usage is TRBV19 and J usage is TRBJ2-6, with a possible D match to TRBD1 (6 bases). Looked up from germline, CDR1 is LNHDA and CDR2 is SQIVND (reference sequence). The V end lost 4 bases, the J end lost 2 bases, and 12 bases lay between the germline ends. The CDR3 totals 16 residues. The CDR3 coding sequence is TGTGCCAGTAGTAAAGGACAGTTGACTGGGGCCAACGTCCTGACTTTC. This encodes CASSKGQLTGANVLTF.

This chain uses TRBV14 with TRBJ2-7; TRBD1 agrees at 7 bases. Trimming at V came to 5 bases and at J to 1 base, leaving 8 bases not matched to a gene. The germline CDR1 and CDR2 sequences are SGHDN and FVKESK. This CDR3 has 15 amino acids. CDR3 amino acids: CASSTRDRPSYEQYF. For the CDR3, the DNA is TGTGCCAGCAGCACCCGGGACAGACCTTCCTACGAGCAGTACTTC. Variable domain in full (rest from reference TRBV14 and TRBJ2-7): EAGVTQFPSHSVIEKGQTVTLRCDPISGHDNLYWYRRVMGKEIKFLLHFVKESKQDESGMPNNRFLAERTGGTYSTLKVQPAELEDSGVYFCASSTRDRPSYEQYFGPGTRLTVT.

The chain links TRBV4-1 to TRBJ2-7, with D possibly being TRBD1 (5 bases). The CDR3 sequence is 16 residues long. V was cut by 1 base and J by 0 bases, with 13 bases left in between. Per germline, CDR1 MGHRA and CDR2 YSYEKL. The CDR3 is CASSQGPGHSSYEQYF. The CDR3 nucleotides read TGCGCCAGCAGCCAAGGACCAGGACACTCCTCCTACGAGCAGTACTTC.

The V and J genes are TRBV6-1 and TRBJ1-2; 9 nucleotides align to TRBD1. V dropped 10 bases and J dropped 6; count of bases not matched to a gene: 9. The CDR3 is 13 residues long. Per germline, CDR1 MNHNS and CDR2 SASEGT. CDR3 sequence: CAIDRDRVDGYTF. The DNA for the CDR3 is TGTGCCATCGACCGGGACAGGGTTGATGGCTACACCTTC.

For the CDR3, the DNA is TGTGCCAGCGACCGGGATGGAGCTAACTATGGCTACACCTTC. Its translation: CASDRDGANYGYTF. The chain joins TRBV2 to TRBJ1-2; D not resolved. The V end was cut by 8 bases, the J end by 0 bases, with 13 bases between. The CDR3 has 14 residues. The germline V gene has CDR1 SNHLY and CDR2 FYNNEI.

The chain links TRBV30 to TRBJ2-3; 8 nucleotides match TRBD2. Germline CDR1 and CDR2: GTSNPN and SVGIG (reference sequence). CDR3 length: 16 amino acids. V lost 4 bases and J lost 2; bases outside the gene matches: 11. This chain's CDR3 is CAWKILAGGDTDTQYF. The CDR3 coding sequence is TGTGCCTGGAAAATTCTTGCGGGGGGAGACACAGATACGCAGTATTTT.

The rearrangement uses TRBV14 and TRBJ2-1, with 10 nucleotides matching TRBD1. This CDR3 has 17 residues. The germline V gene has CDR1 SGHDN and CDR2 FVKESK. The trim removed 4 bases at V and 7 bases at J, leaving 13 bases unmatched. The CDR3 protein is CASSRKPLDRGRNEQFF. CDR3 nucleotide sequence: TGTGCCAGCAGCCGCAAACCCTTGGACAGGGGGAGGAATGAGCAGTTCTTC.

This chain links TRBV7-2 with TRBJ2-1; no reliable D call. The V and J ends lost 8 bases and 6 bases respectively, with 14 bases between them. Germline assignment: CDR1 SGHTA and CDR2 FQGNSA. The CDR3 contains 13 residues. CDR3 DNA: TGTGCCAGCGCGAGGTTCTCCCGCAATGAGCAGTTCTTC. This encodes CASARFSRNEQFF.